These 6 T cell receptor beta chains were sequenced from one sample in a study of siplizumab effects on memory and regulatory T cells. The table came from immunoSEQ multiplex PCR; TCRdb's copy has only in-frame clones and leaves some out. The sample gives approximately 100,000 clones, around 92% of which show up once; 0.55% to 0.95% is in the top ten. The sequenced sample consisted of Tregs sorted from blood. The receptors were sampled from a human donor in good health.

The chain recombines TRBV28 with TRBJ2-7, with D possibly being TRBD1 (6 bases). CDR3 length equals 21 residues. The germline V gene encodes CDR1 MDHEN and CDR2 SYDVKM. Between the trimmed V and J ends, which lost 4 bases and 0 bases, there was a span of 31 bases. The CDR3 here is CASSSRFSFPGHPGSSYEQYF. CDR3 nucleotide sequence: TGTGCCAGCAGTTCCCGCTTTAGCTTTCCGGGACATCCCGGCAGCTCCTACGAGCAGTACTTC. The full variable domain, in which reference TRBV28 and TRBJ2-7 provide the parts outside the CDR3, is DVKVTQSSRYLVKRTGEKVFLECVQDMDHENMFWYRQDPGLGLRLIYFSYDVKMKEKGDIPEGYSVSREKKERFSLILESASTNQTSMYLCASSSRFSFPGHPGSSYEQYFGPGTRLTVT.

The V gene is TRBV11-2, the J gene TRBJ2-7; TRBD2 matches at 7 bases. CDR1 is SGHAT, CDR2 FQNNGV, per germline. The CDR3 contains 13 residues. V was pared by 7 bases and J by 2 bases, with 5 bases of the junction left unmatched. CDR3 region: CASTDLAAYEQYF. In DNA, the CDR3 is TGTGCCAGCACAGATCTAGCGGCCTACGAGCAGTACTTC.

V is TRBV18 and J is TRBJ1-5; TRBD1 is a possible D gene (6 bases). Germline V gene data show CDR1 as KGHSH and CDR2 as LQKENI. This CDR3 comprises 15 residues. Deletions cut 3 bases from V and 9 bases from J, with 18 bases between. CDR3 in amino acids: CASSPGTIELGPQHF. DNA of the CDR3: TGTGCCAGCTCACCCGGGACAATCGAACTCGGGCCCCAGCATTTT.

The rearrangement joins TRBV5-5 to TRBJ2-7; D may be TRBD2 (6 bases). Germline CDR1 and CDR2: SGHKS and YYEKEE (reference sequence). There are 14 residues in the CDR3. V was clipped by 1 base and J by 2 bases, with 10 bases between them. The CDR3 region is CASSLRGSAYEQYF. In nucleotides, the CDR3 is TGTGCCAGCAGCTTGCGGGGGAGCGCCTACGAGCAGTACTTC.

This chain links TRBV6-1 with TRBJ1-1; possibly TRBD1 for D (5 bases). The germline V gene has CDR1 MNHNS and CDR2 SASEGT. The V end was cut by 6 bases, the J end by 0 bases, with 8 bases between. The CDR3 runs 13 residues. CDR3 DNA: TGTGCCAGCAGGGGACTTGTGAACACTGAAGCTTTCTTT. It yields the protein CASRGLVNTEAFF.

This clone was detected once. The CDR3 DNA sequence: TGTGCCAGCAGCCACCGTGAAGCTTTCTTT. Amino acids: CASSHREAFF. The V and J genes are TRBV6-1 and TRBJ1-1; D remains unclear. The CDR3 has 10 amino acids. Trimming pared 6 bases from V and 7 bases from J, leaving 6 bases between. From germline, CDR1 is MNHNS and CDR2 SASEGT.